The table lists the clone carrying this T cell receptor beta chain with a few counts. Its specificity is not known. These data originate in a study of human T cells and chemical hapten exposure. The overall study: Small pooled library volume differences chiefly drove per-sample TCR yield variation.

From germline, CDR1 is MNHNY and CDR2 SVGAGI (reference sequence). With 0 bases removed from V and 4 bases from J, the gap between germline ends came to 10 bases. The CDR3 spans 15 residues. Time point specified: patch test 1, 2 weeks after DPC sensitization. Noted treatment: therapeutic diphenylcyclopropenone sensitization with weekly scalp DPC. Suited to DPC and affected by alopecia, the donors ranged from 18 to 70 years old. Regarding the study as a whole: Sensitizing with DPC caused no change in TCRs above 1 in 1000 frequency. Controls formed significantly fewer large CDR3 similarity clusters than expanded TCRs did.

MiXCR, run by TCRdb on the RACE reads, gives a single entry per CDR3 protein. The sample carries over 95,000 distinct CDR3 sequences, 9.5% to 15% recorded once. The TCR originated in a woman aged 40 to 55 with alopecia areata. Some clones in this sample may be carry-over from other donors' samples. The chain employs TRBV6-6 and TRBJ2-1; TRBD2 might be the D (5 bases). The sample was whole blood, taken in connection with sensitization to the hapten diphenylcyclopropenone (DPC). This chain's CDR3 is CASSYSLAQYNEQFF. CDR3 nucleotides: TGTGCCAGCAGTTACTCTCTAGCTCAGTACAATGAGCAGTTCTTC.